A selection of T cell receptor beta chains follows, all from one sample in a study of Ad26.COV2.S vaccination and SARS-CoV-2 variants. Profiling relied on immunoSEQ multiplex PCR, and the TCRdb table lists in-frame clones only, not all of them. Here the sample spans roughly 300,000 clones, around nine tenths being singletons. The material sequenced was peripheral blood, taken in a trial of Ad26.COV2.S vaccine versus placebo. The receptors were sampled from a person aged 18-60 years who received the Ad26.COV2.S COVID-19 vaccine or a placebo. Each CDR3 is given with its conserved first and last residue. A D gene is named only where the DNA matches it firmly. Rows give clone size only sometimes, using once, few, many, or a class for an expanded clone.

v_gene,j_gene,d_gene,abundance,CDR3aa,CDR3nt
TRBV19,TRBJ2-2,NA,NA,CASRTGHNTGELFF,TGTGCCAGTAGAACGGGGCATAACACCGGGGAGCTGTTTTTT
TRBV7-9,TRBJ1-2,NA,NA,CASSLPGSKDYGYTF,TGTGCCAGCAGCCTCCCGGGATCAAAGGACTATGGCTACACCTTC
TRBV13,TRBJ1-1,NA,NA,CASSLNRDTEAFF,TGTGCCAGCAGCTTGAACAGGGATACTGAAGCTTTCTTT
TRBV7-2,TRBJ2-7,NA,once,CASSLQGGEAEQYF,TGTGCCAGCAGCTTACAGGGGGGAGAGGCCGAGCAGTACTTC
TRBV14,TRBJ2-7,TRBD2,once,CASSHRTSLAQYF,TGTGCCAGCAGCCATCGGACTAGCCTCGCGCAGTACTTC
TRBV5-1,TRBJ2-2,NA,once,CASSLVARVANTGELFF,TGCGCCAGCAGCTTGGTGGCTAGGGTAGCGAACACCGGGGAGCTGTTTTTT
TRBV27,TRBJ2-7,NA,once,CASSLRSHKVEQYF,TGTGCCAGCAGTTTAAGAAGTCACAAGGTTGAGCAGTACTTC
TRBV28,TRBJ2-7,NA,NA,CASSPHRLKAYEQYF,TGTGCCAGCAGTCCACACAGGTTAAAAGCCTACGAGCAGTACTTC
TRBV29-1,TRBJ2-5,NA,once,CSVEGVWFQYF,TGCAGCGTTGAAGGAGTATGGTTTCAGTACTTC
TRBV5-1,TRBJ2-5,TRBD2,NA,CASSWGGSPQETQYF,TGCGCCAGCAGCTGGGGGGGTAGCCCCCAAGAGACCCAGTACTTC
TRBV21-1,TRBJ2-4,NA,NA,CASSRGQGRGCAKNIQYF,TGTGCCAGCAGCAGGGGACAGGGGAGAGGGTGCGCCAAAAACATTCAGTACTTC
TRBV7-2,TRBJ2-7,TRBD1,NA,CASSLGGDRNSYEQYF,TGTGCCAGCAGCTTAGGTGGGGACAGGAACTCCTACGAGCAGTACTTC
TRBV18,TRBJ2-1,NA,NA,CASSPRGLIRNEQFF,TGTGCCAGCTCACCACGGGGGCTTATTCGGAATGAGCAGTTCTTC
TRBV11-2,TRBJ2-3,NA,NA,CASSLVSDTQYF,TGTGCCAGCAGCTTAGTTAGCGATACGCAGTATTTT
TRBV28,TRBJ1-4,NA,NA,CASSPLTGLSPNEKLFF,TGTGCCAGCAGCCCCCTAACAGGTTTATCGCCTAATGAAAAACTGTTTTTT
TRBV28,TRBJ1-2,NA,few,CASSFRGTYGYTF,TGTGCCAGCAGTTTCAGGGGAACCTATGGCTACACCTTC
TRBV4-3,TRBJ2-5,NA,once,CASSQGVGQETQYF,TGCGCCAGCAGCCAAGGGGTAGGCCAAGAGACCCAGTACTTC
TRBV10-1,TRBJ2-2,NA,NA,CASSEPGAGELFF,TGCGCCAGCAGTGAACCGGGCGCCGGGGAGCTGTTTTTT
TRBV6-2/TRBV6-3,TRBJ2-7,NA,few,CASSPRRGGYEQYF,TGTGCCAGCAGCCCACGCAGGGGTGGGTACGAGCAGTACTTC
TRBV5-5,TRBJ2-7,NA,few,CASTGHTNFEQYF,TGTGCCAGCACGGGCCACACGAATTTCGAGCAGTACTTC
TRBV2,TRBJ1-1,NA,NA,CASSPDLGRFTEAFF,TGTGCCAGCAGTCCCGACCTGGGTCGGTTCACTGAAGCTTTCTTT
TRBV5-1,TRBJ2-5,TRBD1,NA,CASSLGQGAGETQYF,TGCGCCAGCAGCTTGGGACAGGGGGCAGGGGAGACCCAGTACTTC
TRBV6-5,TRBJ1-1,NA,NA,CASTQIGGNTEAFF,TGTGCCAGCACCCAGATCGGGGGGAACACTGAAGCTTTCTTT
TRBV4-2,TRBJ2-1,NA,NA,CASSQERLANEQFF,TGTGCCAGCAGCCAAGAGAGGCTAGCCAATGAGCAGTTCTTC